A selection of T cell receptor beta chains follows, all from one sample in a study of cytomegalovirus exposure and HLA in healthy donors. Repertoires were generated with immunoSEQ multiplex PCR, while TCRdb's copy carries only in-frame clones and drops some. Of about 140,000 clones in the sample, roughly 73% were seen once. Source material: PBMCs. All receptors derive from a man in his late teens or twenties in good health and CMV-seropositive. Both conserved end residues are part of each CDR3. The D gene is left open where the match is weak. The size field is filled for only some rows; it gives once, few, many or a size class.

TRBJ2-7	TRBD1	-	TRBV29-1	CSVAAGTGEYEQYF	TGCAGCGTTGCAGCCGGGACAGGGGAATACGAGCAGTACTTC
TRBJ2-7	TRBD1	once	TRBV5-1	CASSWLDRGYEQYF	TGCGCCAGCAGCTGGCTGGACAGGGGCTACGAGCAGTACTTC
TRBJ2-1	-	once	TRBV2	CASSRRGGASVGNEQFF	TGTGCCAGCAGTCGCCGTGGGGGGGCTAGTGTAGGCAATGAGCAGTTCTTC
TRBJ2-5	-	-	TRBV18	CASSPMGGDRTLQETQYF	TGTGCCAGCTCACCAATGGGGGGTGATCGAACTTTACAAGAGACCCAGTACTTC
TRBJ2-1	TRBD2	-	TRBV18	CASSPPGTRLGNEQFF	TGTGCCAGCTCACCCCCAGGGACTAGACTGGGAAATGAGCAGTTCTTC
TRBJ2-1	-	-	TRBV7-9	CSSSLLGIADHLRHNEQFF	TGTTCCAGCAGCTTATTAGGGATAGCGGATCACCTAAGGCACAATGAGCAGTTCTTC
TRBJ2-7	-	-	TRBV27	CASGQTYEQYF	TGTGCCAGCGGACAGACCTACGAGCAGTACTTC
TRBJ1-4	-	-	TRBV30	CAWRPPGQGANEKLFF	TGTGCCTGGAGGCCGCCGGGCCAGGGTGCTAATGAAAAACTGTTTTTT
TRBJ2-7	-	once	TRBV4-1	CASSHGGGGSYEQYF	TGCGCCAGCAGCCATGGAGGGGGAGGGAGCTACGAGCAGTACTTC
TRBJ2-5	-	-	TRBV2	CASSGSTLGQETQYF	TGTGCCAGCAGTGGGAGTACCCTGGGTCAAGAGACCCAGTACTTC
TRBJ2-7	TRBD2	-	TRBV9	CASSEEGLAGEEEQYF	TGTGCCAGCAGCGAAGAAGGACTAGCGGGAGAAGAAGAGCAGTACTTC
TRBJ2-5	-	-	TRBV9	CASSVRGSRETQYF	TGTGCCAGCAGCGTAAGGGGTTCCCGGGAGACCCAGTACTTC
TRBJ2-3	-	-	TRBV18	CASSPQKQVDTQYF	TGTGCCAGCTCACCTCAGAAGCAGGTAGATACGCAGTATTTT
TRBJ2-7	TRBD1	-	TRBV14	CASSLKYGTGGPHEQYF	TGTGCCAGCAGCCTTAAATACGGGACAGGGGGCCCGCACGAGCAGTACTTC
TRBJ1-1	TRBD1	-	TRBV6-6	CASSFMGQGNTEALF	TGTGCCAGCAGTTTCATGGGACAGGGGAACACTGAAGCTCTCTTT
TRBJ2-4	TRBD1	-	TRBV2	CASTSSGTGRQNIQYF	TGTGCCAGCACAAGCTCCGGGACAGGGAGACAAAACATTCAGTACTTC
TRBJ1-1	-	-	TRBV4-2	CASSPRGFAFF	TGTGCCAGCAGCCCTCGCGGTTTTGCTTTCTTT
TRBJ2-1	TRBD2	-	TRBV29-1	CSVKGLALNEQFF	TGCAGCGTAAAAGGACTAGCGCTTAATGAGCAGTTCTTC
TRBJ2-4	TRBD1	-	TRBV7-6	CASSPYQGVAKNIQYF	TGTGCCAGCAGCCCCTACCAGGGGGTGGCCAAAAACATTCAGTACTTC
TRBJ2-1	TRBD2	-	TRBV6-5	CASRLTSGFYNEQFF	TGTGCCAGCAGACTGACTAGCGGGTTTTACAATGAGCAGTTCTTC
TRBJ2-7	TRBD1	-	TRBV9	CASSRDRGIHEQYF	TGTGCCAGCAGCCGGGACAGGGGGATCCACGAGCAGTACTTC
TRBJ2-1	TRBD2	-	TRBV9	CASSEASGSQYNEQFF	TGTGCCAGCAGCGAGGCAAGCGGGAGCCAATACAATGAGCAGTTCTTC
TRBJ2-6	-	-	TRBV27	CASQIQGSGANVLTF	TGTGCCAGCCAAATTCAGGGGTCTGGGGCCAACGTCCTGACTTTC
TRBJ2-3	-	-	TRBV29-1	CSVVGGIADTQYF	TGCAGCGTTGTTGGGGGGATCGCAGATACGCAGTATTTT
TRBJ2-5	-	once	TRBV28	CASSSRETQYF	TGTGCCAGCAGTTCGAGGGAGACCCAGTACTTC
TRBJ2-1	TRBD1	few	TRBV27	CASSSGTGGYYNEQFF	TGTGCCAGCAGTTCCGGGACAGGGGGGTACTACAATGAGCAGTTCTTC
TRBJ1-2	TRBD1	few	TRBV6-5	CASSYSDRNYGYTF	TGTGCCAGCAGTTACTCGGACAGGAACTATGGCTACACCTTC
TRBJ1-1	-	-	TRBV28	CATGVRPNTEAFF	TGTGCCACCGGGGTAAGACCGAACACTGAAGCTTTCTTT
TRBJ1-5	-	few	TRBV7-2	CASSLYSGISSDQPQHF	TGTGCCAGCAGCTTATACTCAGGTATCTCCTCCGACCAGCCCCAGCATTTT
TRBJ2-7	TRBD2	-	TRBV30	CAWSAPSGEQYF	TGTGCCTGGAGCGCACCTAGCGGCGAGCAGTACTTC
TRBJ1-5	-	-	TRBV28	CASSLRYGVTDQPQHF	TGTGCCAGCAGTTTAAGGTACGGGGTTACGGATCAGCCCCAGCATTTT
TRBJ2-6	-	-	TRBV7-8	CASSLEYRNSGANVLTF	TGTGCCAGCAGCTTAGAGTACAGGAACTCTGGGGCCAACGTCCTGACTTTC
TRBJ2-5	TRBD2	-	TRBV30	CAWSVGRGSGGTQYF	TGTGCCTGGAGTGTAGGTCGTGGTAGCGGGGGGACCCAGTACTTC
TRBJ1-5	-	-	TRBV7-8	CASSLLMVSAGWQPQHF	TGTGCCAGCAGCTTATTGATGGTATCGGCAGGGTGGCAGCCCCAGCATTTT
TRBJ2-3	TRBD2	-	TRBV15	CATSPLAGPADTQYF	TGTGCCACCAGCCCCCTAGCGGGTCCGGCGGATACGCAGTATTTT
TRBJ2-5	TRBD2	-	TRBV5-1	CASSFLGAGGGQETQYF	TGCGCCAGCAGCTTCCTCGGAGCGGGAGGGGGTCAAGAGACCCAGTACTTC
TRBJ2-1	-	-	TRBV30	CAWSVGVGNEQFF	TGTGCCTGGAGTGTAGGGGTGGGAAATGAGCAGTTCTTC
TRBJ2-5	-	-	TRBV5-4	CASSLGLREQETQYF	TGTGCCAGCAGCTTGGGTCTCCGGGAGCAAGAGACCCAGTACTTC
TRBJ2-3	TRBD1	-	TRBV29-1	CSVQGARSGTDTQYF	TGCAGCGTCCAGGGGGCTAGGTCCGGCACAGATACGCAGTATTTT
TRBJ2-7	TRBD1	few	TRBV27	CASRRTGGGEQYF	TGTGCCAGCAGGAGGACAGGGGGGGGCGAGCAGTACTTC
TRBJ1-4	TRBD1	-	TRBV5-1	CASSLGQGGEKLFF	TGCGCCAGCAGCTTAGGACAGGGGGGTGAAAAACTGTTTTTT
TRBJ1-1	TRBD1	-	TRBV9	CASSVEGANTEAFF	TGTGCCAGCAGCGTAGAGGGGGCAAACACTGAAGCTTTCTTT
TRBJ2-2	-	-	TRBV6-6	CASSYPTPSNTGELFF	TGTGCCAGCAGCTACCCGACACCTTCGAACACCGGGGAGCTGTTTTTT
TRBJ2-7	TRBD2	-	TRBV5-1	CASSLEPSGFYEQYF	TGCGCCAGCAGCTTGGAACCTAGCGGATTCTACGAGCAGTACTTC
TRBJ2-3	TRBD2	-	TRBV19	CASSTARLAGRTDTQYF	TGTGCCAGTAGTACCGCTAGACTAGCGGGACGCACAGATACGCAGTATTTT
TRBJ1-6	TRBD1	few	TRBV28	CASSSSGTGTTPLHF	TGTGCCAGCAGTTCCTCCGGGACAGGGACCACACCCCTCCACTTT
TRBJ2-6	-	-	TRBV5-1	CASSLFPDSGKGLVNVLTF	TGCGCCAGCAGCTTGTTCCCGGACAGCGGGAAGGGCTTGGTCAACGTCCTGACTTTC
TRBJ1-1	TRBD1	-	TRBV19	CASIRQGNTEAFF	TGTGCCAGCATCCGACAGGGGAACACTGAAGCTTTCTTT
TRBJ2-1	TRBD2	-	TRBV7-8	CASRPRTSAYNEQFF	TGTGCCAGCAGACCCCGGACTAGCGCCTACAATGAGCAGTTCTTC